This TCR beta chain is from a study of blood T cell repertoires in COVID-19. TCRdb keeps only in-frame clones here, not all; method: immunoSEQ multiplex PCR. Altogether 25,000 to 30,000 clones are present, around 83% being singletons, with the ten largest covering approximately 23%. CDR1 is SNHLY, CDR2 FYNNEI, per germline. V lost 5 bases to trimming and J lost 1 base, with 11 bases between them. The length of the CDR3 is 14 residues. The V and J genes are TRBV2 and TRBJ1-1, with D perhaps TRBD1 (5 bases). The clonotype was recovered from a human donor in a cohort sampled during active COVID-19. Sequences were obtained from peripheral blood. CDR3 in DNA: TGTGCCAGCAGTCCTGACACAGGGAACACTGAAGCTTTCTTT. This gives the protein CASSPDTGNTEAFF.